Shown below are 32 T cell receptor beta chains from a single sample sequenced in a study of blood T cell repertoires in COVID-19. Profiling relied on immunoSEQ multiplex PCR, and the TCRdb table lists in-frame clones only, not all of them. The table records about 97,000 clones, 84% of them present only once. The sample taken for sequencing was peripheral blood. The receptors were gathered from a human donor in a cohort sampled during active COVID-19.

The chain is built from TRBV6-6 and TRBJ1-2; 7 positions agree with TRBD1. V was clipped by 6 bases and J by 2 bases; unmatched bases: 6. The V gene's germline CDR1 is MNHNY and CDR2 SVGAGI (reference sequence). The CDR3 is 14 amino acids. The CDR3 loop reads CASRGQQTNYGYTF. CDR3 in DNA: TGTGCCAGCAGGGGACAGCAAACAAACTATGGCTACACCTTC.

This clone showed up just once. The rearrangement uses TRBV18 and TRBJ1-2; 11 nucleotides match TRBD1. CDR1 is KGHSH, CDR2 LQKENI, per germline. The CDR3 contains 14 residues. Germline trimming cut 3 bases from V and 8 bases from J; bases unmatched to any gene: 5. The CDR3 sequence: CASSPGQGANGYTF. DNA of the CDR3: TGTGCCAGCTCACCTGGACAGGGGGCAAACGGCTACACCTTC.

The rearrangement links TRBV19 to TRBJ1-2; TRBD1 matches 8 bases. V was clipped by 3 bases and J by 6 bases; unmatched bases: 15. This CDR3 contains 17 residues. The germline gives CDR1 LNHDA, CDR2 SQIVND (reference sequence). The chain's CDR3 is CASSIKGGQAFPHGYTF. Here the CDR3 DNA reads TGTGCCAGTAGTATCAAGGGGGGACAGGCCTTTCCTCATGGCTACACCTTC.

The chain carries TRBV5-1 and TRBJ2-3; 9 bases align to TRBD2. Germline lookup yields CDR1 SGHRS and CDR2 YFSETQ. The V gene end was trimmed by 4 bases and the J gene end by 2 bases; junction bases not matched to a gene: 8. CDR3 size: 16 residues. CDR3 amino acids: CASSPVAGATTDTQYF. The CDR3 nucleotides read TGCGCCAGCAGCCCGGTAGCGGGGGCTACCACAGATACGCAGTATTTT.

The CDR3: CASSLIQVDTEAFF. Here the CDR3 DNA reads TGCGCCAGCAGCTTAATTCAGGTTGACACTGAAGCTTTCTTT. The J gene is TRBJ1-1, the V gene TRBV5-1; D call uncertain. CDR1 SGHRS and CDR2 YFSETQ come from the germline V gene. The length of the CDR3 is 14 residues. Trimming removed 2 bases from V and 3 bases from J, with 11 bases in between.

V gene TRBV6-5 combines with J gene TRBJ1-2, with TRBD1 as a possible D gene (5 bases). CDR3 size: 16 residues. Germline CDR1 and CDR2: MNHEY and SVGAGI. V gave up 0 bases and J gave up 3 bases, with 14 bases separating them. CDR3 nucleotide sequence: TGTGCCAGCAGTTACTCGACGCTACGGGGGTACTATGGCTACACCTTC. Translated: CASSYSTLRGYYGYTF.

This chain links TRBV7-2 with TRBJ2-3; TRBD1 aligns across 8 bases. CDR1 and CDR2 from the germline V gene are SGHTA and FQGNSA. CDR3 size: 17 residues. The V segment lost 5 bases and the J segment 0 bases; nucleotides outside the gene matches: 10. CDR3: CASSTGRTGGSTDTQYF. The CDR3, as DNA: TGTGCCAGCAGCACTGGTCGAACAGGGGGTAGCACAGATACGCAGTATTTT.

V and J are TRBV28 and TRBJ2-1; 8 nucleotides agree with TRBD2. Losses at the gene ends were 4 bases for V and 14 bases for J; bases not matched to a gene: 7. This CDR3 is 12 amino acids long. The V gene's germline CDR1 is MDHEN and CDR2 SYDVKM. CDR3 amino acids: CASSSGLASEFF. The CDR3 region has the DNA TGTGCCAGCAGTTCAGGACTAGCTTCCGAGTTCTTC.

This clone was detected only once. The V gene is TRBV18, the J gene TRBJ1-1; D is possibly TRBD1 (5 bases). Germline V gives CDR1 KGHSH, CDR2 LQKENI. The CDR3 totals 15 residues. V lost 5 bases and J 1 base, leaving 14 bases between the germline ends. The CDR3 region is CASSFGGTWNTEAFF. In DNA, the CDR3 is TGTGCCAGCTCATTTGGGGGGACGTGGAACACTGAAGCTTTCTTT.

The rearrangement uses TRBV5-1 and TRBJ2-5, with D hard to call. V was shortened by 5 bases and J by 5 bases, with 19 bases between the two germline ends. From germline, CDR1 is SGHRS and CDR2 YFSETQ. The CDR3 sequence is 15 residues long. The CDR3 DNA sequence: TGCGCCAGCAGATCCCAAGTTGGCGGCAGCGAGACCCAGTACTTC. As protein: CASRSQVGGSETQYF.

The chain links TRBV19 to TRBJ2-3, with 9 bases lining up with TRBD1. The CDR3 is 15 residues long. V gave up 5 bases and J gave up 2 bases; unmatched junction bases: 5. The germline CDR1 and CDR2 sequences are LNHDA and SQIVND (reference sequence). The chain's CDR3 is CASSSRTGATDTQYF. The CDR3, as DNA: TGTGCCAGTAGTTCCCGGACAGGGGCCACAGATACGCAGTATTTT.

CDR3 nucleotide sequence: TGTGCCAGCAGCTTAGCGGGGACAGGACCACAAGAGACCCAGTACTTC. Its protein is CASSLAGTGPQETQYF. The rearrangement joins TRBV7-2 to TRBJ2-5; TRBD1 agrees at 8 bases. Germline V CDR1 and CDR2: SGHTA, FQGNSA. The CDR3 loop spans 16 amino acids. V shed 0 bases, J shed 2 bases, and the junction held 5 bases outside the gene matches.

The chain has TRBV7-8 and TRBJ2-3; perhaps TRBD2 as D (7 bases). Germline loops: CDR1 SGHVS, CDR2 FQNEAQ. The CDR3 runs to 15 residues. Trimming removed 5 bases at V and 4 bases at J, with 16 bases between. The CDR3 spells CASSLKRGGPDTQYF. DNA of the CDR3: TGTGCCAGCAGCCTAAAGAGGGGGGGGCCAGATACGCAGTATTTT.

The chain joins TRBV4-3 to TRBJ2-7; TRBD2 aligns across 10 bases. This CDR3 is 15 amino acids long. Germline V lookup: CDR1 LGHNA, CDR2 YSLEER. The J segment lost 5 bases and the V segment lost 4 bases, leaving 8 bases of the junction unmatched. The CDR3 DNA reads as TGCGCCAGCAGCCCGGGGAGCGGGGGGGTCCACGAGCAGTACTTC. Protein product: CASSPGSGGVHEQYF.

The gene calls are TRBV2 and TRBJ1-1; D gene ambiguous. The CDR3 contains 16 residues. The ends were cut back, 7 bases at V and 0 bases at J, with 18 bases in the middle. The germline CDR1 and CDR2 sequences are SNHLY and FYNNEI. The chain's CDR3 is CASTEGRGFMNTEAFF. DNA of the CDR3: TGTGCCAGCACGGAGGGCCGTGGGTTCATGAACACTGAAGCTTTCTTT.

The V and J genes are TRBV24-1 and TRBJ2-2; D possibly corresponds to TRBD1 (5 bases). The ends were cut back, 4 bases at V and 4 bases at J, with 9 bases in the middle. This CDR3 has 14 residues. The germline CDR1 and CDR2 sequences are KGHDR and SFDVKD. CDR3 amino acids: CATSDPGPTGELFF. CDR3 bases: TGTGCCACCAGTGACCCAGGGCCCACCGGGGAGCTGTTTTTT.

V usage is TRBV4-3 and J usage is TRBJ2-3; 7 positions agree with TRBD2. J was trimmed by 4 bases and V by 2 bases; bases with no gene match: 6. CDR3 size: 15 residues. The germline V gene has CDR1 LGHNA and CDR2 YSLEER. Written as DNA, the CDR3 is TGCGCCAGCAGCCAAAGATGGGGAGGGGCAGATACGCAGTATTTT. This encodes CASSQRWGGADTQYF.

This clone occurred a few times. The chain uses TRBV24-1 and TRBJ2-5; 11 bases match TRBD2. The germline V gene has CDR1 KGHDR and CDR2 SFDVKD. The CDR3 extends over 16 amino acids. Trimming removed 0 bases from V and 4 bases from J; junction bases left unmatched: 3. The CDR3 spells CATSDLDSGGGETQYF. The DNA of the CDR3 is TGTGCCACCAGTGATTTGGATAGCGGGGGGGGAGAGACCCAGTACTTC.

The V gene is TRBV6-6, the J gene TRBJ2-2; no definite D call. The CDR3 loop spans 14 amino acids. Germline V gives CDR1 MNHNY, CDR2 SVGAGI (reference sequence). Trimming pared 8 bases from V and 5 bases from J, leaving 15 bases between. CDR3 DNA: TGTGCCAGCCGGTCCGAGCGCCCAACCGGGGAGCTGTTTTTT. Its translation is CASRSERPTGELFF.

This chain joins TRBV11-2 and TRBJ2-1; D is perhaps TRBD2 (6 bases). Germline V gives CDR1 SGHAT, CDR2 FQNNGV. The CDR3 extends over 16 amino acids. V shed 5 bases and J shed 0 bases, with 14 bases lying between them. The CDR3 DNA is TGTGCCAGCAGCGCCACTGGGGGGTACTCCTACAATGAGCAGTTCTTC. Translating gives CASSATGGYSYNEQFF.

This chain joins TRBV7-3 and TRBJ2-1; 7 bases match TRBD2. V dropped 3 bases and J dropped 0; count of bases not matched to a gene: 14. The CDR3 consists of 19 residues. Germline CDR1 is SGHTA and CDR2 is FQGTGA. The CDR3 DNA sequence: TGTGCCAGCAGCTTCACACGAGAAACCGGGACTAACTCCTACAATGAGCAGTTCTTC. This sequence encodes CASSFTRETGTNSYNEQFF.

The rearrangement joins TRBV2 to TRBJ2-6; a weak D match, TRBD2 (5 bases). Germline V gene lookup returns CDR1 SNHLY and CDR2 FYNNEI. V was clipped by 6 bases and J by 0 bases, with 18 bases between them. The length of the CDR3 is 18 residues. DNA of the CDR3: TGTGCCAGCAGAGACCTGACGGGAAGTTTCTCTGGGGCCAACGTCCTGACTTTC. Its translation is CASRDLTGSFSGANVLTF.

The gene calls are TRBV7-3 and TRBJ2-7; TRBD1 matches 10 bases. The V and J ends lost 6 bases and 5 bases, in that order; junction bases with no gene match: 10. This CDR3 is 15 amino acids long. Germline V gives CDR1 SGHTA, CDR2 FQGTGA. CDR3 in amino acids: CASSSPDRGRDEQYF. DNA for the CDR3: TGTGCCAGCAGTTCCCCTGACAGGGGGCGCGACGAGCAGTACTTC.

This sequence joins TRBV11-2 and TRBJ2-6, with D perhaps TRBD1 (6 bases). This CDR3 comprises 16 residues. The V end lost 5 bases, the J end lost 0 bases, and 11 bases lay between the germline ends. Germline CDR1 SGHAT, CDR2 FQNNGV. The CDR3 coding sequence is TGTGCCAGCAGCCTTCCGACAGGCTCTGGGGCCAACGTCCTGACTTTC. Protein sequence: CASSLPTGSGANVLTF.

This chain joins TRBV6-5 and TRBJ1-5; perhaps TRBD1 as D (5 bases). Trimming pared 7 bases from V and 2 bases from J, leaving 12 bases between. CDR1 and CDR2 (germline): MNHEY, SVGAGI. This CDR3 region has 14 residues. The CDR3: CASKVGGGNQPQHF. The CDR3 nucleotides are TGTGCCAGCAAGGTGGGGGGAGGCAATCAGCCCCAGCATTTT.

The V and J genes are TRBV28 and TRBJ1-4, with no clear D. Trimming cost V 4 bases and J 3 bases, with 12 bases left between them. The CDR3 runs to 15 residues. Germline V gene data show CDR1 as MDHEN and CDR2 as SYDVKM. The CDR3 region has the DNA TGTGCCAGCAGTTCTCCCCCCGGGGCTAATGAAAAACTGTTTTTT. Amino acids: CASSSPPGANEKLFF. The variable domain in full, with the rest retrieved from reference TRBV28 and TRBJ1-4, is DVKVTQSSRYLVKRTGEKVFLECVQDMDHENMFWYRQDPGLGLRLIYFSYDVKMKEKGDIPEGYSVSREKKERFSLILESASTNQTSMYLCASSSPPGANEKLFFGSGTQLSVL.

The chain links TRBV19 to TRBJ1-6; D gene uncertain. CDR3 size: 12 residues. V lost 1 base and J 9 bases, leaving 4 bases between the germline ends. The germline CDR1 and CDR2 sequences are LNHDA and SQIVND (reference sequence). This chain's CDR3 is CASSIGGSPLHF. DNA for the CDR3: TGTGCCAGTAGTATAGGAGGTTCACCCCTCCACTTT.

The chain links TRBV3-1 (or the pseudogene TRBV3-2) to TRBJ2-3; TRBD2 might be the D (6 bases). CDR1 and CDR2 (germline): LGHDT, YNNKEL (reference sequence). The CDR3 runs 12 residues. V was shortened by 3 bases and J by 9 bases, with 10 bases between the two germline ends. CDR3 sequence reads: CASSQGGGTQYF. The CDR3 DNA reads TGTGCCAGCAGCCAGGGGGGTGGGACGCAGTATTTT.

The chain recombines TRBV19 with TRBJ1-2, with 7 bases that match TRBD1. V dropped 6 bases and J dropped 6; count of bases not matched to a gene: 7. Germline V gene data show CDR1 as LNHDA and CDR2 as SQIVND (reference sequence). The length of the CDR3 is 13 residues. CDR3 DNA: TGTGCCAGTAGCCCCGGGACAGTCGATGGCTACACCTTC. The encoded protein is CASSPGTVDGYTF.

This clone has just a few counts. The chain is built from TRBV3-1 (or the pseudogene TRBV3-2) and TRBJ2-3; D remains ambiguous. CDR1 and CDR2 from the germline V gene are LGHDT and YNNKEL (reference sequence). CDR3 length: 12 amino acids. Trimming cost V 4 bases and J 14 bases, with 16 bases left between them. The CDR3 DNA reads TGTGCCAGCAGCCCAGAGAACAGTCTGGGGTATTTT. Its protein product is CASSPENSLGYF.

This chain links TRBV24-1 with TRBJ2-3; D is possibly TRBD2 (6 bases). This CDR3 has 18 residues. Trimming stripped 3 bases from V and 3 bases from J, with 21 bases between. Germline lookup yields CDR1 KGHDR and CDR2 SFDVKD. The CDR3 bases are TGTGCCACCAGTGATCTCCGGCCAGACCGGGGGAGGACAGATACGCAGTATTTT. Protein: CATSDLRPDRGRTDTQYF.

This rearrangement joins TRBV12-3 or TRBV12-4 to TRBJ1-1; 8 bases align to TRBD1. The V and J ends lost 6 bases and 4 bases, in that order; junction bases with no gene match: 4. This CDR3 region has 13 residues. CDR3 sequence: CASSPDRATEAFF. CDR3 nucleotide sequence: TGTGCCAGCAGCCCGGACAGGGCCACTGAAGCTTTCTTT.